The 2 T cell receptor beta chains below all came from one sample that was sequenced in a study of T cell repertoires in cytomegalovirus infection (dated by TCRdb to the late 2010s). The listed sequencing device is Illumina HiSeq 1500. TCRdb reanalyzed the raw reads on its own, using fastp at Q25 for trimming and MiXCR for clone calling, and kept in-frame beta chains. A single entry per CDR3 protein holds the most common genes and DNA from its merged rows. This sample gives under 850,000 distinct CDR3 sequences in total; around 30% of them show up just once. 18% of the sample is taken by the ten largest. Taken with the paper, the label for treatment or condition translates to: in vitro stimulation with specific CMV peptide epitopes to enrich CMV-specific T cells. No antigens are known for them. Sequencing used cultured PBMCs, obtained from culture after CMV antigen stimulation. The receptors stem from a human donor in good health (CMV status not recorded). Some clones in this sample may be carry-over from other donors' samples.

The chain recombines TRBV20-1 with TRBJ1-1; D is ambiguous. Trimming stripped 3 bases from V and 1 base from J, with 6 bases between. CDR1 and CDR2 (germline): DFQATT, SNEGSKA (reference sequence). The CDR3 runs 12 residues. The CDR3 is CSASWSNTEAFF. The DNA of the CDR3 is TGCAGTGCTAGCTGGTCGAACACTGAAGCTTTCTTT.

This clonotype was counted a few times. V gene TRBV20-1 combines with J gene TRBJ2-7; no definite D call. Looked up from germline, CDR1 is DFQATT and CDR2 is SNEGSKA (reference sequence). Trimming stripped 5 bases from V and 4 bases from J, with 12 bases between. The CDR3 contains 12 residues. This chain's CDR3 is CSAHPDLYEQYF. CDR3 nucleotide sequence: TGCAGTGCTCACCCGGATCTTTACGAGCAGTACTTC.